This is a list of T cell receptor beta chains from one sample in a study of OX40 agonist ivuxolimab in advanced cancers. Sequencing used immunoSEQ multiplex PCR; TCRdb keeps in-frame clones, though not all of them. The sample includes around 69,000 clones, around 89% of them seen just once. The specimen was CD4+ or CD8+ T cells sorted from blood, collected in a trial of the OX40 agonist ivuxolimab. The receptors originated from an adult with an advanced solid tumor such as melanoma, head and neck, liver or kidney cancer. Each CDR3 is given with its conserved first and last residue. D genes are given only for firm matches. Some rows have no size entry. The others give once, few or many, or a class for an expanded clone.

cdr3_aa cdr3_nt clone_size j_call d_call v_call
CASRRTVMNTEAFF TGTGCCAGCAGGAGGACAGTCATGAACACTGAAGCTTTCTTT . TRBJ1-1 . TRBV6-5
CASSRVGGTDTQYF TGCGCCAGCAGCCGGGTAGGGGGAACAGATACGCAGTATTTT . TRBJ2-3 . TRBV4-1
CASSPMKDGEAFF TGCGCCAGCAGCCCAATGAAGGACGGTGAAGCTTTCTTT . TRBJ1-1 . TRBV5-1
CASSLRVWELFF TGTGCCAGCAGCTTAAGGGTTTGGGAGCTGTTTTTT . TRBJ2-2 . TRBV7-9
CASSLRAGSTDTQYF TGTGCCAGCAGCTTGAGGGCGGGCAGCACAGATACGCAGTATTTT . TRBJ2-3 . TRBV5-6
CASSSRQGSYEEQYF TGTGCCAGCAGCTCAAGACAGGGGTCCTACGAGGAGCAGTACTTC . TRBJ2-7 TRBD1 TRBV7-8
CAWSVAQGGGNTIYF TGTGCCTGGAGTGTCGCACAGGGGGGCGGAAACACCATATATTTT . TRBJ1-3 TRBD1 TRBV30
CAWSRRRGNQPQHF TGTGCCTGGAGTCGACGGAGGGGCAATCAGCCCCAGCATTTT . TRBJ1-5 . TRBV30
CASSNQNGEQYF TGTGCCAGCAGCAATCAGAATGGCGAGCAGTACTTC . TRBJ2-7 . TRBV21-1
CASSGTGTSTDTQYF TGCGCCAGCAGCGGTACCGGGACTAGCACAGATACGCAGTATTTT . TRBJ2-3 . TRBV5-1
CASSEAQASISTDTQYF TGTGCCAGCAGTGAAGCGCAAGCGTCGATAAGCACAGATACGCAGTATTTT . TRBJ2-3 . TRBV2
CASSLVQSRTDTQYF TGTGCCAGCAGCTTAGTGCAGAGTCGCACAGATACGCAGTATTTT . TRBJ2-3 . TRBV7-9
CASSFGLAGHETQYF TGTGCCAGCAGTTTCGGACTAGCGGGACATGAGACCCAGTACTTC once TRBJ2-5 TRBD2 TRBV11-3
CASSSGQRAFTDTQYF TGTGCCAGCAGCTCTGGGCAGCGGGCATTCACAGATACGCAGTATTTT . TRBJ2-3 . TRBV5-4
CASSEVGGNQPQHF TGTGCCAGCAGTGAGGTAGGGGGAAATCAGCCCCAGCATTTT few TRBJ1-5 . TRBV2
CASTRRGRATGELFF TGTGCCAGTACCCGGCGGGGTAGGGCCACCGGGGAGCTGTTTTTT . TRBJ2-2 . TRBV19
CASSLPGQEAYEQYF TGTGCCAGCAGCCTACCGGGACAGGAAGCCTACGAGCAGTACTTC . TRBJ2-7 TRBD1 TRBV7-8
CASSLPVGRSYEQYF TGTGCCAGCAGCCTCCCCGTGGGCAGGTCCTACGAGCAGTACTTC . TRBJ2-7 . TRBV7-9
CASSSHRTSGWETQYF TGTGCCAGCAGTTCCCACAGGACTAGCGGCTGGGAGACCCAGTACTTC . TRBJ2-5 TRBD2 TRBV6-6
CASSLSGTGAMIHYGYTF TGTGCCAGCAGCTTGTCCGGGACAGGGGCCATGATTCACTATGGCTACACCTTC . TRBJ1-2 TRBD1 TRBV5-5
CSVEDSGTYEKLFF TGCAGCGTTGAGGATTCGGGTACATACGAAAAACTGTTTTTT . TRBJ1-4 . TRBV29-1
CASSPNREVGNQPQHF TGTGCCAGCTCACCGAACAGGGAAGTTGGCAATCAGCCCCAGCATTTT . TRBJ1-5 . TRBV18
CASREGLAGWDEQFF TGTGCCAGCAGAGAAGGGCTAGCGGGATGGGATGAGCAGTTCTTC once TRBJ2-1 TRBD2 TRBV6-6
CASSPLGAGAYNEQFF TGTGCCAGCAGCCCTCTTGGGGCGGGGGCCTACAATGAGCAGTTCTTC . TRBJ2-1 TRBD2 TRBV4-2
CATSRGGRGSSYEQYF TGTGCCACCAGCAGAGGGGGCAGGGGGAGCTCCTACGAGCAGTACTTC . TRBJ2-7 TRBD1 TRBV15
CASSRTGTGGSPLHF TGCGCCAGCAGCCGGACCGGGACAGGAGGTTCACCCCTCCACTTT once TRBJ1-6 TRBD1 TRBV4-3
CASSLVRLAVYNEQFF TGTGCCAGCAGCTTAGTAAGACTAGCGGTCTACAATGAGCAGTTCTTC once TRBJ2-1 TRBD2 TRBV7-2
CASSRQGATYEQYF TGTGCCAGCAGCAGACAGGGGGCAACCTACGAGCAGTACTTC . TRBJ2-7 TRBD1 TRBV6-5
CASSLATSAPLDRYF TGCGCCAGCAGCCTCGCGACTAGCGCGCCCCTAGATCGGTACTTC . TRBJ2-7 TRBD2 TRBV5-1
CASSSGTASSTDTQYF TGCGCCAGCAGCTCCGGGACAGCCTCTAGCACAGATACGCAGTATTTT once TRBJ2-3 TRBD1 TRBV5-1
CASSSSGSGVTGELFF TGTGCCAGCAGCTCTAGCGGGAGCGGGGTCACCGGGGAGCTGTTTTTT . TRBJ2-2 TRBD2 TRBV11-1
CASSPHGRDYEQYF TGCGCCAGCAGCCCTCACGGGCGAGATTACGAGCAGTACTTC . TRBJ2-7 . TRBV5-1
CASSYRREQYF TGTGCCAGCAGTTACCGGCGGGAGCAGTACTTC . TRBJ2-7 . TRBV6-1
CATRRDRSEIGTQYF TGTGCCACCAGAAGAGATCGGTCGGAAATCGGGACCCAGTACTTC . TRBJ2-5 . TRBV15
CASSLAGLSYEQYF TGCGCCAGCAGCTTGGCCGGGCTTTCCTACGAGCAGTACTTC . TRBJ2-7 . TRBV5-1
CSAQGNSREKLFF TGCAGCGCACAGGGTAATTCTAGGGAAAAACTGTTTTTT . TRBJ1-4 . TRBV29-1
CASSSPPWVEAFF TGTGCCAGCAGCTCTCCTCCCTGGGTAGAAGCTTTCTTT . TRBJ1-1 . TRBV5-4
CASSLANGQETQYF TGTGCCAGCAGCTTAGCGAACGGCCAAGAGACCCAGTACTTC . TRBJ2-5 . TRBV11-3
CASSVGEGIYEQYF TGTGCCAGCAGCGTAGGCGAGGGAATCTACGAGCAGTACTTC . TRBJ2-7 . TRBV9
CAIRLDPYNEQFF TGTGCCATCAGACTGGACCCTTACAATGAGCAGTTCTTC . TRBJ2-1 . TRBV10-3
CASSYAGEGYEQFF TGTGCCAGCAGTTACGCGGGAGAGGGATATGAGCAGTTCTTC few TRBJ2-1 TRBD2 TRBV6-6
CASSSGGFTGELFF TGCGCCAGCAGCTCCGGAGGGTTCACCGGGGAGCTGTTTTTT . TRBJ2-2 . TRBV5-1
CASSLPGQNTDTQYF TGTGCCAGCAGCTTACCAGGACAGAACACAGATACGCAGTATTTT . TRBJ2-3 . TRBV7-2
CASSQQSAGAETQYF TGTGCCAGTAGTCAGCAGAGTGCGGGGGCAGAGACCCAGTACTTC . TRBJ2-5 . TRBV19
CASSARWNSPLHF TGTGCCAGCAGTGCTCGGTGGAATTCACCCCTCCACTTT once TRBJ1-6 . TRBV2
CAISRRLPSTNEKLFF TGTGCCATCAGTCGGAGACTCCCTTCAACTAATGAAAAACTGTTTTTT . TRBJ1-4 . TRBV10-3
CAWRGPGSYNEQFF TGTGCCTGGAGGGGGCCCGGCTCCTACAATGAGCAGTTCTTC . TRBJ2-1 . TRBV30